The 21 T cell receptor beta chains below come from one sample, sequenced in a study of shared clonotypes between healthy human individuals. Data came from immunoSEQ multiplex PCR; TCRdb stores just in-frame clones and leaves some out. The data show some 2 million clones, about 95% seen once. What was sequenced was naive CD4+ T cells sorted from blood. Subset described: CD45RA+ positively selected. These receptors were collected from a man between 18 and 35 years old in good health.

This chain connects TRBV2 to TRBJ2-5, with D hard to call. Germline V lookup: CDR1 SNHLY, CDR2 FYNNEI. The CDR3 has 14 residues. Between the trimmed V and J ends, which lost 5 bases and 1 base, there was a span of 11 bases. The CDR3 is CASSPWVPQETQYF. The CDR3, as DNA: TGTGCCAGCAGTCCCTGGGTTCCCCAAGAGACCCAGTACTTC.

The chain has TRBV7-2 and TRBJ2-1, with no clear D. From germline, CDR1 is SGHTA and CDR2 FQGNSA. V was cut by 3 bases and J by 6 bases, with 9 bases left in between. The CDR3 runs to 13 residues. The CDR3 loop reads CASSFKGSNEQFF. The DNA of the CDR3 is TGTGCCAGCAGCTTCAAAGGGTCCAATGAGCAGTTCTTC.

This clone was counted once. The chain couples TRBV10-3 to TRBJ2-3, with TRBD2 matching over 10 bases. Germline loops: CDR1 ENHRY, CDR2 SYGVKD. The V segment lost 10 bases and the J segment 1 base; nucleotides outside the gene matches: 2. The CDR3 is 13 residues long. The chain's CDR3 is CASGLAGTDTQYF. The CDR3 region has the DNA TGTGCCAGTGGACTAGCGGGCACAGATACGCAGTATTTT.

The genes are TRBV7-8 and TRBJ2-7; 8 bases fit TRBD2. The CDR3 is made up of 15 amino acids. The germline V gene encodes CDR1 SGHVS and CDR2 FQNEAQ. V shed 1 base, J shed 3 bases, and the junction held 5 bases outside the gene matches. For the CDR3, the DNA is TGTGCCAGCAGCTTAGAGTCGGGGGGGATCTACGAGCAGTACTTC. Protein product: CASSLESGGIYEQYF.

The J gene is TRBJ2-6, the V gene TRBV29-1; 9 nucleotides align to TRBD2. The V gene end was trimmed by 7 bases and the J gene end by 0 bases; junction bases not matched to a gene: 7. This CDR3 region has 16 residues. Germline CDR1 and CDR2: SQVTM and ANQGSEA. CDR3 sequence (DNA): TGCAGCGCCGGGACTAGCAACCCCTCTGGGGCCAACGTCCTGACTTTC. Amino acids: CSAGTSNPSGANVLTF.

Of note for this clone: The same CDR3 also results from other DNA sequences found in this sample. This chain links TRBV5-1 with TRBJ2-7; D may be TRBD2 (5 bases). Germline-derived CDR1 and CDR2 are SGHRS and YFSETQ. Trimming cost V 3 bases and J 0 bases, with 10 bases left between them. This CDR3 has 14 amino acids. DNA for the CDR3: TGCGCCAGCAGCTCGAGCGGCAGCTCCTACGAGCAGTACTTC. Its translation: CASSSSGSSYEQYF. Filled out from reference TRBV5-1 and TRBJ2-7, the complete variable domain reads KAGVTQTPRYLIKTRGQQVTLSCSPISGHRSVSWYQQTPGQGLQFLFEYFSETQRNKGNFPGRFSGRQFSNSRSEMNVSTLELGDSALYLCASSSSGSSYEQYFGPGTRLTVT.

The genes are TRBV6-1 and TRBJ2-7; D is unclear. Trimming removed 6 bases from V and 13 bases from J, with 7 bases in between. The CDR3 length is 8 residues. Germline lookup yields CDR1 MNHNS and CDR2 SASEGT. CDR3 protein: CASSETYF. In nucleotides, the CDR3 is TGTGCCAGCAGCGAGACTTACTTC.

The chain recombines TRBV28 with TRBJ1-5; the match to TRBD1 covers 10 bases. V lost 8 bases and J lost 4; bases outside the gene matches: 5. The CDR3 sequence is 14 residues long. The V gene's germline CDR1 is MDHEN and CDR2 SYDVKM. In DNA, the CDR3 is TGTGCCAGCGAACGGGACAGGGGTAATCAGCCCCAGCATTTT. It codes for CASERDRGNQPQHF.

V is TRBV5-1 and J is TRBJ1-4, with D possibly being TRBD1 (6 bases). This CDR3 comprises 12 residues. The germline CDR1 and CDR2 sequences are SGHRS and YFSETQ. V was pared by 0 bases and J by 13 bases, with 10 bases between. The CDR3 here is CASSLDREGLFF. In DNA form, the CDR3 reads TGCGCCAGCAGCTTGGACAGGGAGGGACTGTTTTTT.

The genes are TRBV5-4 and TRBJ2-5, with D unresolved. Germline lookup yields CDR1 SGHNT and CDR2 YYREEE (reference sequence). The CDR3 spans 14 residues. Trimming took 1 base from V and 2 from J, leaving 9 bases between them. The CDR3 nucleotides are TGTGCCAGCAGCTTGAGCCAGATGCAAGAGACCCAGTACTTC. It codes for CASSLSQMQETQYF.

CDR3: CASSQDLGGSSYNEQFF. In nucleotides, the CDR3 is TGTGCCAGCAGCCAAGATCTGGGTGGGAGCTCCTACAATGAGCAGTTCTTC. The chain carries TRBV4-2 and TRBJ2-1; possible D gene TRBD2, 5 bases. Trimming cost V 0 bases and J 0 bases, with 12 bases left between them. This CDR3 has 17 residues. Germline lookup yields CDR1 LGHNA and CDR2 YNFKEQ.

The chain has TRBV18 and TRBJ1-3, with unresolved D. This CDR3 is built from 16 residues. V was trimmed by 2 bases and J by 4 bases, leaving 15 bases between them. Germline assignment: CDR1 KGHSH and CDR2 LQKENI. The CDR3 here is CASSPLQRELGNTIYF. CDR3 DNA sequence: TGTGCCAGCTCACCATTACAGCGGGAATTAGGAAACACCATATATTTT.

This chain connects TRBV6-1 to TRBJ1-1; 7 positions match TRBD1. V was clipped by 2 bases and J by 1 base; unmatched bases: 4. The CDR3 extends over 15 amino acids. Germline CDR1 and CDR2: MNHNS and SASEGT. The CDR3 is CASSELGQKNTEAFF. The CDR3 nucleotides read TGTGCCAGCAGTGAATTGGGACAGAAGAACACTGAAGCTTTCTTT.

CDR3 residues: CASSLKGQGASPYTF. The CDR3 region has the DNA TGTGCCAGCAGCTTGAAAGGACAGGGGGCCTCTCCTTACACCTTC. This chain uses TRBV5-8 with TRBJ1-2, with 11 bases identical to TRBD1. The CDR3 extends over 15 amino acids. V lost 1 base to trimming and J lost 11 bases; unmatched junction nucleotides: 10. The V gene's germline CDR1 is SGHTS and CDR2 YDEGEE.

This rearrangement joins TRBV10-3 to TRBJ2-5, with 7 bases lining up with TRBD1. CDR3 size: 14 residues. The ends lost 6 bases at V and 2 bases at J; junction bases unmatched: 6. The germline gives CDR1 ENHRY, CDR2 SYGVKD. CDR3 sequence (DNA): TGTGCCATCAGAGCAGGGACAGCTCAAGAGACCCAGTACTTC. This sequence encodes CAIRAGTAQETQYF.

This clone has only one observation. Other DNA sequences in this specimen translate into the identical CDR3. The V and J genes are TRBV6-1 and TRBJ2-7; D might be TRBD2 (5 bases). The CDR3 contains 13 residues. CDR1 is MNHNS, CDR2 SASEGT, per germline. V was clipped by 2 bases and J by 1 base, with 6 bases between them. The CDR3 is CASSETGSYEQYF. DNA of the CDR3: TGTGCCAGCAGTGAAACGGGGTCCTACGAGCAGTACTTC.

J is TRBJ1-2 and V is TRBV19; unclear D gene. CDR3 length: 15 residues. In germline, CDR1 is LNHDA, CDR2 SQIVND (reference sequence). Trimming removed 0 bases at V and 6 bases at J, with 14 bases between. CDR3 sequence reads: CASSIDQGTFDGYTF. In nucleotides, the CDR3 is TGTGCCAGTAGTATAGATCAAGGAACATTCGATGGCTACACCTTC.

The chain uses TRBV10-1 and TRBJ2-1, with 9 bases identical to TRBD1. J gave up 10 bases and V 7 bases, and 11 bases lay outside the gene matches. Per germline, CDR1 WNHNN and CDR2 SYGVQD (reference sequence). The CDR3 is 14 amino acids. Written as DNA, the CDR3 is TGCGCCAGCAACCGGGACAGGGAACGGGAAGAGCAGTTCTTC. Residues: CASNRDREREEQFF.

On this clone itself: Additional DNA sequences in this sample encode the identical CDR3. The chain has TRBV2 and TRBJ2-3; D call uncertain. CDR1 is SNHLY and CDR2 is FYNNEI in the germline V gene. Trimming removed 4 bases at V and 3 bases at J, with 8 bases between. The CDR3 has 13 amino acids. DNA of the CDR3: TGTGCCAGCAGTGGGGGTCTGACAGATACGCAGTATTTT. Amino acid sequence: CASSGGLTDTQYF. Full variable domain (missing parts from reference TRBV2 and TRBJ2-3): EPEVTQTPSHQVTQMGQEVILRCVPISNHLYFYWYRQILGQKVEFLVSFYNNEISEKSEIFDDQFSVERPDGSNFTLKIRSTKLEDSAMYFCASSGGLTDTQYFGPGTRLTVL.

Worth noting for this clone: Different DNA sequences within this sample yield the same CDR3. The chain joins TRBV6-5 to TRBJ1-5, with D unresolved. Germline V gene lookup returns CDR1 MNHEY and CDR2 SVGAGI. V lost 0 bases and J lost 0, with 6 bases in between. The CDR3 consists of 15 residues. The CDR3 DNA follows: TGTGCCAGCAGTTACTCGGGCACTAGCAATCAGCCCCAGCATTTT. It encodes CASSYSGTSNQPQHF.

This clone occurred once. V usage is TRBV7-2 and J usage is TRBJ2-1; D not resolved. V gave up 1 base and J gave up 13 bases, with 8 bases separating them. CDR1 is SGHTA and CDR2 is FQGNSA in the germline V gene. This CDR3 has 11 amino acids. CDR3 bases: TGTGCCAGCAGCTTAGGCGGTACCCAGTTCTTC. Encoded protein: CASSLGGTQFF.